This T cell receptor (beta chain) was captured by sequencing in a study of blood T cell repertoires in COVID-19. Study context: Whether acute or convalescent, the COVID-19 samples came from the United States, Italy and Spain.

The CDR3 is 16 amino acids. CDR1 and CDR2 from the germline V gene are MNHEY and SVGAGI. With V trimmed by 0 bases and J by 3 bases, 6 bases remained unmatched. Original analysis: The assay estimated nucleated cells by amplifying reference gene primers. Sequenced by immunoSEQ multiplex PCR; TCRdb stores in-frame clones only, minus some. D and trimming come from the DNA, and the V and J calls and clone size come from that table. This sample carries around 240,000 clones, approximately 85% of them seen once, and the ten largest clones take around 1.9%. Individuals aged about 18 to 100 years were recruited from 24 US areas. Cohort 3 donors were reported recovered after two negative PCRs, clearance, or symptom resolution.

The rearrangement uses TRBV6-5 and TRBJ2-7; the match to TRBD2 covers 9 bases. Source material: PBMCs or T cells enriched from blood (not recorded which). The receptor comes from a woman aged 45-65 years who had recovered from COVID-19. The CDR3 loop is CASSYSWAGGLYEQYF. DNA of the CDR3: TGTGCCAGCAGTTACTCATGGGCGGGGGGGCTCTACGAGCAGTACTTC.